These 23 T cell receptor beta chains came from one sample sequenced in a study of T cell repertoires in cytomegalovirus infection. These receptors are not linked to any known antigen. Each CDR3 protein gets one entry after TCRdb re-called the reads with MiXCR. The sample consists of approximately 130,000 distinct CDR3 sequences, 20% to 30% of them appearing once. The sequenced sample consisted of PBMCs, sequenced either directly or after in vitro stimulation (not recorded which). The receptors were sampled from a human donor in good health (CMV status not recorded). Some clones in this sample may be carry-over from other donors' samples.

V and J are TRBV2 and TRBJ1-2; D is unresolved. CDR1 and CDR2 from the germline V gene are SNHLY and FYNNEI. This CDR3 comprises 10 residues. V lost 3 bases and J 8 bases, leaving 4 bases between the germline ends. CDR3 DNA: TGTGCCAGCAGTGATCCGGGCTACACCTTC. Its protein product is CASSDPGYTF.

The V and J genes are TRBV10-3 and TRBJ2-7; TRBD2 matches 12 bases. V lost 0 bases to trimming and J lost 0 bases; unmatched junction nucleotides: 9. The CDR3 loop spans 19 amino acids. CDR1 and CDR2 (germline): ENHRY, SYGVKD. CDR3 nucleotides: TGTGCCATCAGTGAGTCGCCTGGACTAGCGGGAACCAACTCCTACGAGCAGTACTTC. Protein: CAISESPGLAGTNSYEQYF.

This clonotype was seen at least ten times. This chain joins TRBV7-2 and TRBJ2-2, with unresolved D. Germline V lookup: CDR1 SGHTA, CDR2 FQGNSA. The CDR3 totals 11 residues. V was pared by 5 bases and J by 9 bases, with 7 bases between. CDR3 nucleotides: TGTGCCAGCAGCCCCGTCCGGGAGCTGTTTTTT. It codes for CASSPVRELFF.

This sequence joins TRBV25-1 and TRBJ2-1; TRBD2 agrees at 8 bases. This CDR3 is built from 15 residues. V was pared by 4 bases and J by 8 bases, with 10 bases of the junction left unmatched. CDR1 is MGHDK, CDR2 SYGVNS, per germline. Here the CDR3 reads CASSAPGTREDEQFF. The DNA for the CDR3 is TGTGCCAGCAGTGCCCCCGGGACTAGGGAAGATGAGCAGTTCTTC.

In this sample, this clonotype turned up a few times. DNA for the CDR3: TGTGCCAGCAGTTACCCGGGGACGGGAAATTACAATGAGCAGTTCTTC. Encoded protein: CASSYPGTGNYNEQFF. J is TRBJ2-1 and V is TRBV6-5; D may correspond to TRBD1 or TRBD2 (5 bases each). Deletions cut 2 bases from V and 4 bases from J, with 15 bases between. CDR1 MNHEY and CDR2 SVGAGI come from the germline V gene. The CDR3 totals 16 residues.

This clonotype has ten or more counts. The genes are TRBV7-2 and TRBJ2-7, with 9 positions matching TRBD2. V dropped 2 bases and J dropped 1; count of bases not matched to a gene: 3. CDR1 is SGHTA, CDR2 FQGNSA, per germline. CDR3 length: 15 residues. This chain's CDR3 is CASSLMLAGSYEQYV. Here the CDR3 DNA reads TGTGCCAGCAGCTTAATGCTAGCGGGGTCCTACGAGCAGTACGTC.

The rearrangement joins TRBV20-1 to TRBJ2-3; 14 bases map to TRBD2. The V and J ends lost 5 bases and 5 bases, in that order; junction bases with no gene match: 6. Germline CDR1 and CDR2: DFQATT and SNEGSKA (reference sequence). The CDR3 is 15 residues long. This CDR3 reads CSAPPTSGRGDTQYF. The DNA of the CDR3 is TGCAGTGCTCCCCCGACTAGCGGGAGGGGAGATACGCAGTATTTT.

The chain carries TRBV7-2 and TRBJ2-1; TRBD2 aligns across 12 bases. Per germline, CDR1 SGHTA and CDR2 FQGNSA. The CDR3 is 15 residues long. Unmatched junction bases numbered 3, after V lost 3 bases and J lost 6 bases. The CDR3 sequence is CASSLTSGSGNEQFF. CDR3 nucleotides: TGTGCCAGCAGCTTGACTAGCGGGAGTGGCAATGAGCAGTTCTTC.

This clonotype has just a few counts. This chain connects TRBV6-1 to TRBJ2-1; tentative D call: TRBD1 (5 bases). The length of the CDR3 is 11 residues. V dropped 7 bases and J dropped 13 bases, with 14 bases sitting between them. Germline assignment: CDR1 MNHNS and CDR2 SASEGT. Written as DNA, the CDR3 is TGTGCCAGCACCAAAGGCAGGGTCCAGTTCTTC. This gives the protein CASTKGRVQFF.

This chain connects TRBV20-1 to TRBJ2-1, with 10 bases matching TRBD2. V was clipped by 4 bases and J by 6 bases; unmatched bases: 6. Looked up from germline, CDR1 is DFQATT and CDR2 is SNEGSKA (reference sequence). This CDR3 is 14 amino acids long. CDR3 coding DNA: TGCAGTGCTATTCTAGCGGGAGTTTCCAATGAGCAGTTCTTC. The encoded protein is CSAILAGVSNEQFF.

This clonotype was seen ten or more times. The CDR3 nucleotides are TGTGCCAGCAGCCCTCGTCCCAGCACCGGGGAGCTGTTTTTT. It translates to CASSPRPSTGELFF. The chain couples TRBV7-3 to TRBJ2-2, with D hard to call. The V end lost 5 bases, the J end lost 4 bases, and 11 bases lay between the germline ends. Germline V gene sequence: CDR1 SGHTA, CDR2 FQGTGA. This CDR3 spans 14 amino acids.

The chain combines TRBV24-1 with TRBJ2-5, with D perhaps TRBD2 (6 bases). V lost 4 bases and J lost 5, with 16 bases in between. This CDR3 spans 15 amino acids. Germline lookup yields CDR1 KGHDR and CDR2 SFDVKD. Here the CDR3 DNA reads TGTGCCACCAGTGAACGGGGAGGAGCCCGGGAGACCCAGTACTTC. Translated: CATSERGGARETQYF.

CDR3 in amino acids: CASSYSRGGGYTF. The DNA of the CDR3 is TGTGCCAGCAGTTACTCTCGGGGTGGGGGCTACACCTTC. The chain combines TRBV6-5 with TRBJ1-2; the D is unclear. Deletions cut 0 bases from V and 8 bases from J, with 10 bases between. The germline CDR1 and CDR2 sequences are MNHEY and SVGAGI. The CDR3 is made up of 13 amino acids.

This clonotype was picked up a small number of times. The rearrangement joins TRBV20-1 to TRBJ1-1; perhaps TRBD1 as D (5 bases). The ends were cut back, 1 base at V and 0 bases at J, with 9 bases in the middle. Looked up from germline, CDR1 is DFQATT and CDR2 is SNEGSKA (reference sequence). This CDR3 is 14 amino acids long. The CDR3 DNA follows: TGCAGTGCTAGAGCGGGGGAGGTGAACACTGAAGCTTTCTTT. It specifies CSARAGEVNTEAFF.

The chain carries TRBV18 and TRBJ2-1, with 7 bases identical to TRBD1. This CDR3 comprises 15 residues. Germline trimming cut 1 base from V and 4 bases from J; bases unmatched to any gene: 4. Per the germline V gene, CDR1 is KGHSH and CDR2 is LQKENI. CDR3 sequence (DNA): TGTGCCAGCTCACCACAGGGACAGACATACAATGAGCAGTTCTTC. The encoded protein is CASSPQGQTYNEQFF.

Ten or more counts support this clonotype. The chain couples TRBV7-2 to TRBJ2-1; the D gene could be TRBD1 or TRBD2 (5 bases each). Trimming stripped 5 bases from V and 3 bases from J, with 17 bases between. The CDR3 has 16 residues. Germline CDR1 reads SGHTA; CDR2 reads FQGNSA. CDR3 in amino acids: CASSGAGTTGYNEQFF. As DNA, the CDR3 is TGTGCCAGCAGCGGCGCCGGGACCACGGGCTACAATGAGCAGTTCTTC.

Only a few counts were recorded for this clonotype. The chain uses TRBV6-1 and TRBJ1-1; D ambiguous. Germline V lookup: CDR1 MNHNS, CDR2 SASEGT. Trimming cost V 3 bases and J 4 bases, with 9 bases left between them. The CDR3 length is 13 residues. The CDR3 sequence: CASSDWGGTEAFF. The CDR3 bases are TGTGCCAGCAGTGATTGGGGAGGCACTGAAGCTTTCTTT.

In its sample, this clonotype was seen many times. The gene calls are TRBV7-2 and TRBJ2-3; 12 bases line up with TRBD2. This CDR3 spans 21 amino acids. The germline gives CDR1 SGHTA, CDR2 FQGNSA. V lost 2 bases, J lost 2 bases, and 17 bases stayed unmatched. The CDR3 bases are TGTGCCAGCAGCTTACCTGGGCAGACTAGCGGGAGAAGAGTGGACACAGATACGCAGTATTTT. It yields the protein CASSLPGQTSGRRVDTDTQYF.

This clonotype appeared many times. This chain links TRBV12-3 or TRBV12-4 with TRBJ2-1; TRBD2 matches 8 bases. V gave up 6 bases and J gave up 3 bases; unmatched junction bases: 10. The CDR3 is 16 amino acids. The CDR3 reads CASRTRREDNYNEQFF. The DNA of the CDR3 is TGTGCCAGCAGGACGCGGCGGGAGGATAACTACAATGAGCAGTTCTTC.

The rearrangement links TRBV7-6 to TRBJ2-3; possible D gene TRBD2, 5 bases. Germline lookup yields CDR1 SGHVS and CDR2 FNYEAQ. The CDR3 consists of 15 residues. Trimming left V 6 bases short and J 4 bases short, with 17 bases between. The CDR3 spells CASRPPGSTSDTQYF. Written as DNA, the CDR3 is TGTGCCAGCAGACCTCCGGGGAGTACGTCAGATACGCAGTATTTT.

The rearrangement joins TRBV4-1 to TRBJ2-7; TRBD2 matches at 7 bases. Germline V gene data show CDR1 as MGHRA and CDR2 as YSYEKL. The CDR3 consists of 16 residues. V trimming: 2 bases; J trimming: 7 bases; junction bases outside the gene matches: 14. The DNA for the CDR3 is TGCGCCAGCAGCCAAATGGTTGCGGCGGGAGCAGGGGAGCAGTACTTC. This gives the protein CASSQMVAAGAGEQYF.

The chain employs TRBV6-5 and TRBJ2-1; 9 bases are shared with TRBD2. V dropped 9 bases and J dropped 8; count of bases not matched to a gene: 5. CDR1 and CDR2 from the germline V gene are MNHEY and SVGAGI. This CDR3 is built from 12 residues. CDR3 sequence: CASSGRRYEQFF. As DNA, the CDR3 is TGTGCCAGTAGCGGGAGACGCTATGAGCAGTTCTTC.

This clonotype was picked up a small number of times. V is TRBV6-1 and J is TRBJ2-7; TRBD1 matches at 10 bases. Germline V gives CDR1 MNHNS, CDR2 SASEGT. The CDR3 is made up of 13 amino acids. V trimming: 4 bases; J trimming: 6 bases; junction bases outside the gene matches: 3. CDR3 loop: CASSGQGAGEQYF. DNA for the CDR3: TGTGCCAGCAGTGGACAGGGGGCTGGCGAGCAGTACTTC.